These 23 T cell receptor beta chains share one sample of origin, sequenced in a study of blood T cell repertoires in COVID-19. Profiling relied on immunoSEQ multiplex PCR, and the TCRdb table lists in-frame clones only, not all of them. The sample consists of about 14,000 clones, 73% of them appearing once. The sequenced material came from peripheral blood. Source of these receptors: a boy under 10 years old with active or convalescent COVID-19.

The rearrangement links TRBV9 to TRBJ2-7, with no clear D. From germline, CDR1 is SGDLS and CDR2 YYNGEE. This CDR3 comprises 14 residues. Trimming took 0 bases from V and 7 from J, leaving 14 bases between them. The CDR3 protein is CASSVDAETREQYF. In DNA form, the CDR3 reads TGTGCCAGCAGCGTAGATGCAGAGACCAGGGAGCAGTACTTC.

The chain employs TRBV5-1 and TRBJ2-5; possible D gene TRBD1, 5 bases. Trimming took off 4 bases at V and 4 bases at J, with 20 bases between the two ends. Germline V lookup: CDR1 SGHRS, CDR2 YFSETQ. The length of the CDR3 is 16 residues. The CDR3: CASSPTQGVPGETQYF. The CDR3 region has the DNA TGCGCCAGCAGCCCCACTCAGGGTGTCCCAGGAGAGACCCAGTACTTC.

This chain joins TRBV7-2 and TRBJ2-1; 7 bases map to TRBD2. With 1 base clipped from V and 7 bases from J, the junction kept 13 bases outside the gene matches. The CDR3 sequence is 17 residues long. Germline values: CDR1 SGHTA, CDR2 FQGNSA. This CDR3 reads CASSLERFGREPNEQFF. CDR3 in DNA: TGTGCCAGCAGCTTAGAAAGATTCGGGCGGGAGCCGAATGAGCAGTTCTTC.

CDR3 amino acids: CASRDREYSPLHF. For the CDR3, the DNA is TGTGCCAGCAGGGACAGGGAGTATTCACCCCTCCACTTT. The V gene is TRBV27, the J gene TRBJ1-6, with TRBD1 matching 8 bases. V was pared by 6 bases and J by 8 bases, with 3 bases of the junction left unmatched. CDR1 MNHEY and CDR2 SMNVEV come from the germline V gene (reference sequence). The CDR3 has 13 residues.

This chain connects TRBV6-5 to TRBJ1-1; a possible D gene is TRBD1 (6 bases). The CDR3 is 14 residues long. V was shortened by 2 bases and J by 10 bases, with 17 bases between the two germline ends. Germline assignment: CDR1 MNHEY and CDR2 SVGAGI. For the CDR3, the DNA is TGTGCCAGCAGTTACCCAGGGGCCCTGAGGTCAGCTTTCTTT. This sequence encodes CASSYPGALRSAFF.

V gene TRBV5-4 combines with J gene TRBJ2-5, with unresolved D. CDR3 length equals 13 residues. Germline assignment: CDR1 SGHNT and CDR2 YYREEE (reference sequence). V was trimmed by 1 base and J by 3 bases, leaving 7 bases between them. The CDR3 reads CASSLTTKETQYF. Written as DNA, the CDR3 is TGTGCCAGCAGCTTGACCACAAAAGAGACCCAGTACTTC.

The chain recombines TRBV3-1 (or the pseudogene TRBV3-2) with TRBJ1-1; D may be TRBD1 (5 bases). Germline CDR1 and CDR2: LGHDT and YNNKEL (reference sequence). V lost 4 bases and J lost 9, with 12 bases in between. CDR3 length: 12 amino acids. The CDR3 loop is CASSRAGDQAFF. CDR3 sequence (DNA): TGTGCCAGCAGCCGAGCGGGGGACCAAGCTTTCTTT.

The V call is TRBV5-1, the J call TRBJ2-1; D possibly corresponds to TRBD2 (6 bases). Germline V lookup: CDR1 SGHRS, CDR2 YFSETQ. V lost 0 bases and J lost 10, with 14 bases in between. There are 14 residues in the CDR3. The DNA for the CDR3 is TGCGCCAGCAGCTTGGGGGGGACTGTATTCGAGCAGTTCTTC. As protein: CASSLGGTVFEQFF.

V gene TRBV15 combines with J gene TRBJ1-1; perhaps TRBD1 as D (6 bases). Germline V gene data show CDR1 as LNHNV and CDR2 as YYDKDF (reference sequence). V gave up 8 bases and J gave up 4 bases, with 17 bases separating them. This CDR3 comprises 14 residues. CDR3 DNA: TGTGCCACCTCTAACGGGTGGGGGCTCACTGAAGCTTTCTTT. It codes for CATSNGWGLTEAFF.

This chain uses TRBV2 with TRBJ1-5; possibly TRBD1 for D (5 bases). From germline, CDR1 is SNHLY and CDR2 FYNNEI. The V end was cut by 6 bases, the J end by 7 bases, with 13 bases between. There are 13 residues in the CDR3. Here the CDR3 DNA reads TGTGCCAGCAGACAGGTACTTCAGCAGCCCCAGCATTTT. Translating gives CASRQVLQQPQHF.

The chain employs TRBV9 and TRBJ2-3; 14 nucleotides match TRBD2. J was trimmed by 2 bases and V by 4 bases; bases with no gene match: 6. Germline CDR1 and CDR2: SGDLS and YYNGEE. The CDR3 totals 17 residues. The DNA for the CDR3 is TGTGCCAGCAGCCGACTAGCGGGGGGGCGGTTCACAGATACGCAGTATTTT. It is translated as CASSRLAGGRFTDTQYF.

V and J are TRBV28 and TRBJ2-2; possible D gene TRBD1, 5 bases. CDR3 size: 16 residues. Trimming pared 3 bases from V and 1 base from J, leaving 12 bases between. Germline-derived CDR1 and CDR2 are MDHEN and SYDVKM. CDR3 sequence reads: CASSFWTQGNTGELFF. CDR3 bases: TGTGCCAGCAGTTTCTGGACCCAGGGGAACACCGGGGAGCTGTTTTTT.

This clone was recorded a few times. The V gene is TRBV29-1, the J gene TRBJ1-1; 9 positions match TRBD1. The CDR3 runs 15 residues. Per the germline V gene, CDR1 is SQVTM and CDR2 is ANQGSEA. V shed 4 bases and J 1 base; nucleotides not matched to a gene: 7. The CDR3 is CSVVTGGAENTEAFF. The CDR3 DNA is TGCAGCGTTGTCACAGGGGGCGCGGAGAACACTGAAGCTTTCTTT.

The chain combines TRBV6-5 with TRBJ2-6; unclear D gene. This CDR3 is built from 15 residues. Germline lookup yields CDR1 MNHEY and CDR2 SVGAGI. The V end was cut by 5 bases, the J end by 0 bases, with 8 bases between. The CDR3 DNA is TGTGCCAGCAGTCCGAGTACCTCTGGGGCCAACGTCCTGACTTTC. It translates to CASSPSTSGANVLTF.

V and J are TRBV6-5 and TRBJ1-2; TRBD1 matches 7 bases. Germline V gives CDR1 MNHEY, CDR2 SVGAGI. The length of the CDR3 is 15 residues. V dropped 7 bases and J dropped 8; count of bases not matched to a gene: 16. This chain's CDR3 is CASTLQGNTNGGYTF. The CDR3 DNA sequence: TGTGCCAGCACCTTACAGGGGAATACTAACGGCGGCTACACCTTC.

V and J are TRBV19 and TRBJ1-5; D gene unclear. V was shortened by 3 bases and J by 1 base, with 13 bases between the two germline ends. CDR3 length: 16 residues. Germline loops: CDR1 LNHDA, CDR2 SQIVND (reference sequence). CDR3 residues: CASSISQVLSNQPQHF. The CDR3 DNA reads TGTGCCAGTAGTATCAGTCAGGTCTTGAGCAATCAGCCCCAGCATTTT.

CDR3 sequence: CASSTGWGQGTEAFF. Here the CDR3 DNA reads TGTGCCAGCAGCACCGGCTGGGGGCAGGGTACTGAAGCTTTCTTT. V and J are TRBV5-5 and TRBJ1-1; TRBD1 might be the D (6 bases). CDR1 and CDR2 from the germline V gene are SGHKS and YYEKEE (reference sequence). The CDR3 consists of 15 residues. V was cut by 4 bases and J by 5 bases, with 18 bases left in between.

J is TRBJ1-2 and V is TRBV7-9; perhaps TRBD1 as D (5 bases). This CDR3 contains 14 residues. Germline CDR1 is SEHNR and CDR2 is FQNEAQ (reference sequence). V dropped 1 base and J dropped 4 bases, with 10 bases sitting between them. This CDR3 is CASSLVGQRYGYTF. The DNA for the CDR3 is TGTGCCAGCAGCTTAGTGGGGCAGCGCTATGGCTACACCTTC.

The chain has TRBV5-6 and TRBJ2-4; 8 bases align to TRBD2. The V gene's germline CDR1 is SGHDT and CDR2 YYEEEE. The CDR3 consists of 15 residues. V was clipped by 4 bases and J by 3 bases; unmatched bases: 6. The CDR3 DNA reads TGTGCCAGCAGCCCCCGGGGGGGTGACAAAAACATTCAGTACTTC. It yields the protein CASSPRGGDKNIQYF. The variable domain in full, completed from reference TRBV5-6 and TRBJ2-4, reads DAGVTQSPTHLIKTRGQQVTLRCSPKSGHDTVSWYQQALGQGPQFIFQYYEEEERQRGNFPDRFSGHQFPNYSSELNVNALLLGDSALYLCASSPRGGDKNIQYFGAGTRLSVL.

The chain joins TRBV4-1 to TRBJ2-2, with 9 bases aligning to TRBD1. Germline CDR1 is MGHRA and CDR2 is YSYEKL. The CDR3 is made up of 17 amino acids. The V and J ends lost 3 bases and 2 bases, in that order; junction bases with no gene match: 7. The CDR3 is CASSHLGTGKNTGELFF. CDR3 nucleotide sequence: TGCGCCAGCAGCCACCTTGGGACAGGGAAAAACACCGGGGAGCTGTTTTTT.

This chain uses TRBV30 with TRBJ2-2, with no clear D. V lost 4 bases, J lost 8 bases, and 8 bases lay in between. This CDR3 comprises 11 residues. Germline V CDR1 and CDR2: GTSNPN, SVGIG (reference sequence). DNA of the CDR3: TGTGCCTGGATGATGAGAGGGGAGCTGTTTTTT. It is translated as CAWMMRGELFF.

The rearrangement links TRBV13 to TRBJ2-7; 9 bases agree with TRBD1. Per germline, CDR1 PRHDT and CDR2 FYEKMQ (reference sequence). The CDR3 contains 14 residues. V gave up 5 bases and J gave up 2 bases; unmatched junction bases: 4. This chain's CDR3 is CASSPGTGPYEQYF. Here the CDR3 DNA reads TGTGCCAGCAGCCCCGGGACAGGGCCCTACGAGCAGTACTTC.

The V call is TRBV28, the J call TRBJ2-1, with 10 bases matching TRBD2. After removal of 6 bases from V and 6 bases from J, the junction contained 8 bases not matched to a gene. The CDR3 is made up of 15 amino acids. Germline values: CDR1 MDHEN, CDR2 SYDVKM. The DNA for the CDR3 is TGTGCCAGCAGGGGAGGGACTAGCGCCACCAATGAGCAGTTCTTC. The encoded protein is CASRGGTSATNEQFF. Variable domain in full (rest from reference TRBV28 and TRBJ2-1): DVKVTQSSRYLVKRTGEKVFLECVQDMDHENMFWYRQDPGLGLRLIYFSYDVKMKEKGDIPEGYSVSREKKERFSLILESASTNQTSMYLCASRGGTSATNEQFFGPGTRLTVL.